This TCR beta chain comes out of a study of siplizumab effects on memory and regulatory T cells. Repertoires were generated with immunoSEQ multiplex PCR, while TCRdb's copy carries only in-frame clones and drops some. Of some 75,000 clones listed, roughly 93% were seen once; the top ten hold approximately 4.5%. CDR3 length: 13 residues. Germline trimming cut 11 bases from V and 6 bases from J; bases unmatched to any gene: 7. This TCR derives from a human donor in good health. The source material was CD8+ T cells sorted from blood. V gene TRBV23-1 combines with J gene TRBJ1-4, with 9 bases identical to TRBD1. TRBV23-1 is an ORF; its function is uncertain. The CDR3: CAGWTGADEKLFF. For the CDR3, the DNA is TGCGCCGGGTGGACAGGGGCGGATGAAAAACTGTTTTTT.